These T cell receptor beta chains were read from a single sample in a study of cytomegalovirus exposure and HLA in healthy donors. Profiling relied on immunoSEQ multiplex PCR, and the TCRdb table lists in-frame clones only, not all of them. This sample has about 48,000 clones, with 88% found just once. What was sequenced was PBMCs. Receptor source: a woman aged 25 to 39 in good health and CMV-seronegative. Each CDR3 is given with its conserved first and last residue. Each record gives: clone size, V gene, J gene, D gene, CDR3 DNA, CDR3 protein. The D gene is left open where the match is weak. Only some rows state a clone size, as once, few, many or a class for expanded clones.

clone_size: -; v_call: TRBV6-5; j_call: TRBJ1-1; d_call: -; cdr3_nt: TGTGCCAGCAGTTACTCGACGCGGGTTGGTGAAGCTTTCTTT; cdr3_aa: CASSYSTRVGEAFF
clone_size: -; v_call: TRBV10-3; j_call: TRBJ2-2; d_call: -; cdr3_nt: TGTGCCATCAACAGGGAGACGGCCGGGGAGCTGTTTTTT; cdr3_aa: CAINRETAGELFF
clone_size: once; v_call: TRBV29-1; j_call: TRBJ2-1; d_call: TRBD2; cdr3_nt: TGCAGCGTTGTGCGGACTAGCGGTTACAATGAGCAGTTCTTC; cdr3_aa: CSVVRTSGYNEQFF
clone_size: -; v_call: TRBV30; j_call: TRBJ1-5; d_call: TRBD1; cdr3_nt: TGTGCCTGGAGTGTTAGGACAGGGAAGAGCAATCAGCCCCAGCATTTT; cdr3_aa: CAWSVRTGKSNQPQHF
clone_size: -; v_call: TRBV27; j_call: TRBJ1-2; d_call: TRBD1; cdr3_nt: TGTGCCAGCAGCCCTTCACAGGGGTCGACGCATGGCTACACCTTC; cdr3_aa: CASSPSQGSTHGYTF
clone_size: -; v_call: TRBV5-4; j_call: TRBJ1-3; d_call: TRBD1; cdr3_nt: TGTGCCAGCACCAAAACCGGGACAGGGGGCGGGAACACCATATATTTT; cdr3_aa: CASTKTGTGGGNTIYF
clone_size: -; v_call: TRBV5-1; j_call: TRBJ1-5; d_call: -; cdr3_nt: TGCGCCAGCAGCTTGGAGGGGAGCAATCAGCCCCAGCATTTT; cdr3_aa: CASSLEGSNQPQHF
clone_size: -; v_call: TRBV6-1; j_call: TRBJ2-5; d_call: -; cdr3_nt: TGTGCCAGCAGTGAAGCGCTAAGTGGGAGGGGGGAGACCCAGTACTTC; cdr3_aa: CASSEALSGRGETQYF
clone_size: -; v_call: TRBV7-3; j_call: TRBJ2-7; d_call: TRBD2; cdr3_nt: TGTGCCAGCAGCTTAGGGACTAGGGACGAGCAGTACTTC; cdr3_aa: CASSLGTRDEQYF
clone_size: -; v_call: TRBV10-1; j_call: TRBJ2-1; d_call: TRBD1; cdr3_nt: TGCGCCAGCAAACCGGGACAGGGCGATGAGCAGTTCTTC; cdr3_aa: CASKPGQGDEQFF
clone_size: -; v_call: TRBV7-8; j_call: TRBJ2-7; d_call: TRBD1; cdr3_nt: TGTGCCAGCAGCGCCGGACAGGGGATCTCTGGCGGGAGCTCCTACGAGCAGTACTTC; cdr3_aa: CASSAGQGISGGSSYEQYF
clone_size: -; v_call: TRBV9; j_call: TRBJ1-4; d_call: -; cdr3_nt: TGTGCCAGCAGCGTAGATGGCGCAGGGGATGAAAAACTGTTTTTT; cdr3_aa: CASSVDGAGDEKLFF
clone_size: few; v_call: TRBV10-3; j_call: TRBJ2-3; d_call: TRBD2; cdr3_nt: TGTGCCATCAGTGCCCTAGCGGGGGCAGATACGCAGTATTTT; cdr3_aa: CAISALAGADTQYF
clone_size: -; v_call: TRBV18; j_call: TRBJ1-5; d_call: TRBD1; cdr3_nt: TGTGCCAGCTCACCGGAAGGGGGCCTTCAGCCCCAGCATTTT; cdr3_aa: CASSPEGGLQPQHF
clone_size: -; v_call: TRBV7-2; j_call: TRBJ2-1; d_call: TRBD2; cdr3_nt: TGTGCCAGCAGCTCGACCGGGACTAGCGGGAATGAGCAGTTCTTC; cdr3_aa: CASSSTGTSGNEQFF
clone_size: -; v_call: TRBV11-3; j_call: TRBJ2-5; d_call: -; cdr3_nt: TGTGCCAGCAGCTTAGGCGGTGGTTTTTCGGAGACCCAGTACTTC; cdr3_aa: CASSLGGGFSETQYF
clone_size: -; v_call: TRBV27; j_call: TRBJ2-2; d_call: -; cdr3_nt: TGTGCCAGCAGTTCCAGACTCCGGACCGGGGAGCTGTTTTTT; cdr3_aa: CASSSRLRTGELFF
clone_size: -; v_call: TRBV6-4; j_call: TRBJ2-7; d_call: TRBD2; cdr3_nt: TGTGCCAGCAGTGAGATGGAGGGGACTAGCGGTTCCTACGAGCAGTACTTC; cdr3_aa: CASSEMEGTSGSYEQYF
clone_size: -; v_call: TRBV27; j_call: TRBJ1-1; d_call: TRBD1; cdr3_nt: TGTGCCAGCAGCACAGGGGGCTGGGGTGAAGCTTTCTTT; cdr3_aa: CASSTGGWGEAFF
clone_size: -; v_call: TRBV2; j_call: TRBJ1-1; d_call: TRBD1; cdr3_nt: TGTGCCAGCAGTGCCCTGACAGGGATGAACACTGAAGCTTTCTTT; cdr3_aa: CASSALTGMNTEAFF
clone_size: once; v_call: TRBV27; j_call: TRBJ1-1; d_call: -; cdr3_nt: TGTGCCAGCAGTTTATCGCGGGACACTGAAGCTTTCTTT; cdr3_aa: CASSLSRDTEAFF
clone_size: few; v_call: TRBV7-3; j_call: TRBJ2-1; d_call: TRBD2; cdr3_nt: TGTGCCAGCAGCCCACGATTGAGCGGGAGCCCCCACAATGAGCAGTTCTTC; cdr3_aa: CASSPRLSGSPHNEQFF
clone_size: -; v_call: TRBV27; j_call: TRBJ2-4; d_call: TRBD2; cdr3_nt: TGTGCCAGCAGTCCCGCGGGAGGGCTACGCCCCGGGAACATTCAGTACTTC; cdr3_aa: CASSPAGGLRPGNIQYF
clone_size: -; v_call: TRBV9; j_call: TRBJ1-2; d_call: TRBD1; cdr3_nt: TGTGCCAGCAGTACCCCTTCGACAGGGGGCGCCGACTATGGCTACACCTTC; cdr3_aa: CASSTPSTGGADYGYTF
clone_size: -; v_call: TRBV4-1; j_call: TRBJ2-7; d_call: TRBD1; cdr3_nt: TGCGCCAGCAGCCGGGGGACAGGGGGCCGAGGGGAGCAGTACTTC; cdr3_aa: CASSRGTGGRGEQYF
clone_size: few; v_call: TRBV5-1; j_call: TRBJ2-2; d_call: TRBD2; cdr3_nt: TGCGCCAGCAGCTTCGCGGGAGGGATCACCGGGGAGCTGTTTTTT; cdr3_aa: CASSFAGGITGELFF
clone_size: -; v_call: TRBV30; j_call: TRBJ2-3; d_call: -; cdr3_nt: TGTGCCTGGAGCCAGACCAGCGGTGGGGCAGATACGCAGTATTTT; cdr3_aa: CAWSQTSGGADTQYF
clone_size: few; v_call: TRBV28; j_call: TRBJ1-5; d_call: -; cdr3_nt: TGTGCCAGCAGGGGAGGCAATCAGCCCCAGCATTTT; cdr3_aa: CASRGGNQPQHF
clone_size: -; v_call: TRBV5-5; j_call: TRBJ2-7; d_call: TRBD1; cdr3_nt: TGTGCCAGCAGCTTGAGGGGACAGGCCCTTACCTACGAGCAGTACTTC; cdr3_aa: CASSLRGQALTYEQYF
clone_size: -; v_call: TRBV5-6; j_call: TRBJ1-2; d_call: -; cdr3_nt: TGTGCCAGCAGCTTGACCGGGACTAACTATGGCTACACCTTC; cdr3_aa: CASSLTGTNYGYTF